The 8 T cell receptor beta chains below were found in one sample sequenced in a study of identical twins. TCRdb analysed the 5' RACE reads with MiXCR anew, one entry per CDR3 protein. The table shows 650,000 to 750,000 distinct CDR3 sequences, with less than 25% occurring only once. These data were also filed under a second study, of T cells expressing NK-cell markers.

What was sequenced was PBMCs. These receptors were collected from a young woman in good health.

The CDR3 bases are TGTGCCAGCAGTTCCCCCATAGGCAATGAGCAGTTCTTC. This translates into CASSSPIGNEQFF. The rearrangement uses TRBV27 and TRBJ2-1; D gene uncertain. This CDR3 comprises 13 residues. CDR1 MNHEY and CDR2 SMNVEV come from the germline V gene (reference sequence). Trimming removed 4 bases from V and 6 bases from J, with 10 bases in between.

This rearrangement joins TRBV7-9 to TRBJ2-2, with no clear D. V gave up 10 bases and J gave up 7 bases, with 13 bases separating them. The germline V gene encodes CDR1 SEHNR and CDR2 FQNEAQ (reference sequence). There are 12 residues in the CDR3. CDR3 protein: CATQPRHGELFF. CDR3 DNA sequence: TGTGCCACCCAGCCCCGACACGGGGAGCTGTTTTTT. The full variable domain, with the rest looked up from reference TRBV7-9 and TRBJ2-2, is DTGVSQNPRHKITKRGQNVTFRCDPISEHNRLYWYRQTLGQGPEFLTYFQNEAQLEKSRLLSDRFSAERPKGSFSTLEIQRTEQGDSAMYLCATQPRHGELFFGEGSRLTVL.

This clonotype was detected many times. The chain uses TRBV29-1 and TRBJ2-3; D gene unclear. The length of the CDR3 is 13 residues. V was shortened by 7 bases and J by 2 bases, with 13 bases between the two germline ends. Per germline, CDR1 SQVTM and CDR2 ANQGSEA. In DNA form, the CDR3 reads TGCAGCGCGATCTACGGAGTCACAGATACGCAGTATTTT. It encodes CSAIYGVTDTQYF.

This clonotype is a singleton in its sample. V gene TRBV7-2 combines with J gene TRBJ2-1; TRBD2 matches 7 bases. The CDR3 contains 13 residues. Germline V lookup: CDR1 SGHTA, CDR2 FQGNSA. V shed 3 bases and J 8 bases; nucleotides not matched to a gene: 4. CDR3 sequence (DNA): TGTGCCAGCAGCTTCCGGGAGGCCGATGAGCAGTTCTTC. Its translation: CASSFREADEQFF.

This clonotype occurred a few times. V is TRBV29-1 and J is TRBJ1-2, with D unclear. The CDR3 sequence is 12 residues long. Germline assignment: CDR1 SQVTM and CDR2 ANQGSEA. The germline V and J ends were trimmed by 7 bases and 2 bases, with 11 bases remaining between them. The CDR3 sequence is CSAETQNYGYTF. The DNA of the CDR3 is TGCAGCGCCGAGACACAGAACTATGGCTACACCTTC.

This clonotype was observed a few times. CDR3: CASSLFERVSYNEQFF. The CDR3 nucleotides read TGTGCCAGCAGCTTGTTTGAGCGGGTCTCCTACAATGAGCAGTTCTTC. This chain connects TRBV5-6 to TRBJ2-1; D may be TRBD2 (6 bases). The CDR3 sequence is 16 residues long. Germline V gene lookup returns CDR1 SGHDT and CDR2 YYEEEE. V lost 1 base, J lost 0 bases, and 11 bases lay in between.

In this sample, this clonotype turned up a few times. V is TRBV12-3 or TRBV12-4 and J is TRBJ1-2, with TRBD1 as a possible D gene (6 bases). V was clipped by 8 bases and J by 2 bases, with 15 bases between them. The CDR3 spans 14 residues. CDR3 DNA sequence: TGTGCCAGCGCATTGCGGCAGGGGAACTATGGCTACACCTTC. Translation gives CASALRQGNYGYTF.

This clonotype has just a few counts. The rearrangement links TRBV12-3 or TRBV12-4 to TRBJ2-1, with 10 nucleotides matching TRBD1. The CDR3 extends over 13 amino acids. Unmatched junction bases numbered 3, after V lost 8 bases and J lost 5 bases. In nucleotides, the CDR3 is TGTGCCAGCGGGACAGGGGATCACAATGAGCAGTTCTTC. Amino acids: CASGTGDHNEQFF.